The clone carrying this T cell receptor (beta chain) was picked up a small number of times. Attachment of unique molecular identifiers to individual cDNA molecules was performed in the library. Per the study methods: The number of TCRs in each sample had a median of about 100,000 and spanned about 23,224 to 690,600. Via MiXCR, TCRdb re-called the RACE reads, giving one row per CDR3 protein. The V and J calls, along with clone size, are taken from TCRdb and not from the paper's own processing. The table includes under 400,000 distinct CDR3 sequences, less than 6.5% detected once. The CDR3 length is 15 residues. Trimming at V came to 6 bases and at J to 3 bases, leaving 2 bases not matched to a gene. Per the germline V gene, CDR1 is MDHEN and CDR2 is SYDVKM. The source of the sample is a study of human T cells and chemical hapten exposure. Noted time point: pre-sensitization, week 0. Treatment denoted: therapeutic diphenylcyclopropenone sensitization with weekly scalp DPC.

The chain joins TRBV28 to TRBJ2-2; 12 bases align to TRBD2. This TCR came from a woman in her forties or fifties with alopecia areata. Some clones in this sample may be carry-over from other donors' samples. The starting material was whole blood, obtained in connection with sensitization to the hapten diphenylcyclopropenone (DPC). The CDR3 nucleotides are TGTGCCAGCAGGCTAGCGGGAGGGCACACCGGGGAGCTGTTTTTT. It encodes CASRLAGGHTGELFF. The variable domain in full, with the rest retrieved from reference TRBV28 and TRBJ2-2, is DVKVTQSSRYLVKRTGEKVFLECVQDMDHENMFWYRQDPGLGLRLIYFSYDVKMKEKGDIPEGYSVSREKKERFSLILESASTNQTSMYLCASRLAGGHTGELFFGEGSRLTVL.